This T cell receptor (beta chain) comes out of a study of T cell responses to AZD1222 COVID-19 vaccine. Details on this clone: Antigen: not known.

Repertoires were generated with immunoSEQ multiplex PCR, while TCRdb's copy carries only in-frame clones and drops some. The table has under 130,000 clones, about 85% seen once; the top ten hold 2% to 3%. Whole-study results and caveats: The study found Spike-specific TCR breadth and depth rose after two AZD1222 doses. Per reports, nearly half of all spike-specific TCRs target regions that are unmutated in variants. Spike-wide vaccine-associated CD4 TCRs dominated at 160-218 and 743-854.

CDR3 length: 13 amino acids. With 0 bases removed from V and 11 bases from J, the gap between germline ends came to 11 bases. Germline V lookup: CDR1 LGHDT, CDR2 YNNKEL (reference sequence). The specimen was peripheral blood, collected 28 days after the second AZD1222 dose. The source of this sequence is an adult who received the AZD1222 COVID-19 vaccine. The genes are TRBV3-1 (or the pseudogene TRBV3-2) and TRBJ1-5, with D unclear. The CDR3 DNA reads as TGTGCCAGCAGCCAAGACCCGGGCCGGTCCCAGCATTTT. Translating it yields CASSQDPGRSQHF.